This TCR beta chain emerged from a study of cytomegalovirus exposure and HLA in healthy donors. General study points: The authors later found TCR association rates varying by HLA locus, with DRB1 most and HLA-C fewest. Analyses of presence and absence presupposed an approximately uniform sequencing depth across donors.

There are 14 residues in the CDR3. V lost 3 bases and J lost 4, with 12 bases in between. CDR1 SNHLY and CDR2 FYNNEI come from the germline V gene. The PCR contained 60 Vbeta and 13 Jbeta primers. Assay used: immunoSEQ multiplex PCR; TCRdb lists only in-frame clones, some missing. In the table there are approximately 120,000 clones, roughly 68% of which are singletons. For this clone: The antigen remains unidentified.

Sequenced sample: PBMCs. The V gene is TRBV2, the J gene TRBJ1-1; D call uncertain. This sequence originates from a woman between 45 and 65 years old in good health and CMV-seropositive. CDR3 bases: TGTGCCAGCAGTGAGGAGGGCGGGAGCACTGAAGCTTTCTTT. Amino acid sequence: CASSEEGGSTEAFF.